Each of the 8 T cell receptor beta chains below was sequenced from the same sample in a study of shared clonotypes between healthy human individuals. The method was immunoSEQ multiplex PCR; TCRdb's version includes in-frame clones alone and lacks a portion of them. The sample lists about 680,000 clones, around 72% occurring once. Sequencing was carried out using memory CD4+ T cells sorted from blood. Noted subset: CD45RA-negative fraction. The source of these receptors is a woman under 40 in good health.

The rearrangement links TRBV4-1 to TRBJ2-7, with D unclear. CDR1 is MGHRA, CDR2 YSYEKL, per germline. The CDR3 totals 14 residues. V was cut by 0 bases and J by 7 bases, with 13 bases left in between. The DNA of the CDR3 is TGCGCCAGCAGCCAAGAGGGTCAGGCGAGGGAGCAGTACTTC. Translating it yields CASSQEGQAREQYF.

This clone was detected only once. The chain is built from TRBV11-2 and TRBJ2-3; D not resolved. CDR1 and CDR2 (germline): SGHAT, FQNNGV. CDR3 length: 15 residues. Trimming shortened V by 2 bases and J by 2 bases, and 11 bases separated the two germline ends. The CDR3 is CASSLYSGITDTQYF. CDR3 in DNA: TGTGCCAGCAGCTTATATTCAGGAATCACAGATACGCAGTATTTT.

The gene calls are TRBV7-2 and TRBJ2-5; the D gene is possibly TRBD1 (5 bases). Germline values: CDR1 SGHTA, CDR2 FQGNSA. The CDR3 has 17 amino acids. V lost 1 base and J lost 5, with 20 bases in between. The CDR3 is CASSLGGRSSSWETQYF. The DNA for the CDR3 is TGTGCCAGCAGCTTAGGGGGCCGTAGCTCCAGTTGGGAGACCCAGTACTTC.

The chain recombines TRBV28 with TRBJ1-5; 7 nucleotides agree with TRBD1. CDR3 length: 15 amino acids. V gave up 9 bases and J gave up 4 bases; unmatched junction bases: 12. Looked up from germline, CDR1 is MDHEN and CDR2 is SYDVKM. The CDR3 nucleotides are TGTGCCAGTAGACAGGGCGTATACTTTAATCAGCCCCAGCATTTT. It is translated as CASRQGVYFNQPQHF.

This clone was observed a single time. The chain carries TRBV4-1 and TRBJ2-7, with a weak D call TRBD2 (6 bases). Per germline, CDR1 MGHRA and CDR2 YSYEKL. This CDR3 region has 15 residues. Trimming left V 1 base short and J 6 bases short, with 16 bases between. CDR3 protein: CASSQALRGKGEQYF. CDR3 in DNA: TGCGCCAGCAGCCAAGCTTTACGGGGGAAAGGCGAGCAGTACTTC.

This chain links TRBV6-6 with TRBJ2-1; D is unresolved. Germline V gene lookup returns CDR1 MNHNY and CDR2 SVGAGI (reference sequence). This CDR3 comprises 12 residues. Trimming pared 6 bases from V and 10 bases from J, leaving 13 bases between. The CDR3 DNA sequence: TGTGCCAGCAGCAGTAGAGTCTGGGAGCAGTTCTTC. It encodes CASSSRVWEQFF.

The chain employs TRBV28 and TRBJ1-1; 7 nucleotides line up with TRBD1. The CDR3 runs 15 residues. Trimming took 7 bases from V and 0 from J; bases not matched to a gene: 8. Germline-derived CDR1 and CDR2 are MDHEN and SYDVKM. CDR3 DNA sequence: TGTGCCAGCATAAGGATGGACAGGATGAACACTGAAGCTTTCTTT. Protein: CASIRMDRMNTEAFF.

This clone was seen a handful of times. The chain couples TRBV28 to TRBJ1-5; a possible D gene is TRBD1 (5 bases). The V end lost 6 bases, the J end lost 7 bases, and 19 bases lay between the germline ends. This CDR3 region has 15 residues. Germline loops: CDR1 MDHEN, CDR2 SYDVKM. The CDR3, as DNA: TGTGCCAGCAGCCCCGGGGTCGGGGCCCTCCAGCCCCAGCATTTT. Protein product: CASSPGVGALQPQHF.